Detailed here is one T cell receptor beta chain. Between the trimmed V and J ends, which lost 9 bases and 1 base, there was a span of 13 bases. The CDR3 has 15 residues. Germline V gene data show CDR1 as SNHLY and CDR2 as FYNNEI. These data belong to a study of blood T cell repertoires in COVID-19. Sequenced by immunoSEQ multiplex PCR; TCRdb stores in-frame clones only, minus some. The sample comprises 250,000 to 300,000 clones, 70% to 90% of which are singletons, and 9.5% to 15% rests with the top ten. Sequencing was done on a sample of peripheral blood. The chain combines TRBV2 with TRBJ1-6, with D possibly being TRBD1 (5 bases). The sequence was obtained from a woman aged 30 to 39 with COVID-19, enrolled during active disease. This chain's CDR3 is CARGTGESYNSPLHF. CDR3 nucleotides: TGTGCCAGGGGGACTGGCGAATCCTATAATTCACCCCTCCACTTT.